The 9 T cell receptor beta chains below come from one sample, sequenced in a study of molecular identifiers for immune sequencing clone quantification. TCRdb re-derived calls from the PCR reads in MiXCR, one entry per CDR3 protein. This repertoire shows over 100,000 distinct CDR3 sequences, less than 35% found once; its top ten account for around a tenth. What was sequenced was naive CD8+ T cells from blood, with Jurkat cell RNA spiked in. Sample subset: FACS-sorted CD8+CD4-CCR7+CD45RA+ naive T cells. The receptors were gathered from a human donor in good health. Some libraries in this study had Jurkat cell RNA spiked in.

This clonotype occurred many times. The genes are TRBV28 and TRBJ1-1; D may be TRBD1 (6 bases). Between the trimmed V and J ends, which lost 3 bases and 3 bases, there was a span of 17 bases. From germline, CDR1 is MDHEN and CDR2 SYDVKM. The CDR3 spans 16 residues. The CDR3 reads CASSFSQQGGDTEAFF. CDR3 nucleotides: TGTGCCAGCAGTTTTTCTCAACAGGGCGGTGACACTGAAGCTTTCTTT.

As regards this clonotype: The conserved phenylalanine or tryptophan normally closing the CDR3 is absent here, so this likely arose from a read error. The chain joins TRBV28 to TRBJ2-3; 9 bases align to TRBD2. This CDR3 comprises 14 residues. After removal of 5 bases from V and 6 bases from J, the junction contained 6 bases not matched to a gene. CDR1 and CDR2 (germline): MDHEN, SYDVKM. The CDR3 reads CASSRGGRADTQYL. The CDR3 nucleotides read TGTGCCAGCAGTCGAGGCGGGAGGGCTGATACGCAGTATTTA.

As for this clonotype: One base away lies a much larger clone, so this may be a sequencing read error. The genes are TRBV28 and TRBJ2-7; TRBD1 agrees at 7 bases. Germline lookup yields CDR1 MDHEN and CDR2 SYDVKM. This CDR3 contains 17 residues. Germline trimming cut 1 base from V and 2 bases from J; bases unmatched to any gene: 11. CDR3 region: CASSLSTGTAPPYEQYF. CDR3 in DNA: TGTGCCAGCAGTTTATCTACCGGGACAGCACCGCCCTACGAGCAGTACTTC.

This clonotype was picked up one time. The rearrangement joins TRBV2 to TRBJ2-1, with 11 bases that match TRBD2. Germline V gene lookup returns CDR1 SNHLY and CDR2 FYNNEI. Trimming removed 7 bases from V and 4 bases from J; junction bases left unmatched: 6. This CDR3 has 15 amino acids. The CDR3 loop reads CASTLLAGGYNEQFF. DNA of the CDR3: TGTGCCAGCACCTTGCTAGCGGGGGGTTACAATGAGCAGTTCTTC.

At least ten counts were recorded for this clonotype. This chain links TRBV4-3 with TRBJ2-5; possible D gene TRBD2, 6 bases. CDR1 and CDR2 from the germline V gene are LGHNA and YSLEER. V lost 4 bases to trimming and J lost 1 base, with 10 bases between them. The CDR3 runs to 14 residues. In DNA, the CDR3 is TGCGCCAGCAGCCGCCGGGACTCCCAAGAGACCCAGTACTTC. It encodes CASSRRDSQETQYF.

This clonotype was seen only a few times. The chain uses TRBV27 and TRBJ2-3; maybe TRBD2 (6 bases). The CDR3 contains 18 residues. From germline, CDR1 is MNHEY and CDR2 SMNVEV (reference sequence). The V gene lost 5 bases and the J gene lost 3 bases, with 24 bases spanning the gap. This CDR3 reads CASSATSGVDLRTDTQYF. CDR3 in DNA: TGTGCCAGCAGTGCCACCTCGGGAGTCGACTTGCGTACAGATACGCAGTATTTT.

As concerns this clonotype: This sequence may be a read error, since a much larger clone differs from it by one base. This chain links TRBV28 with TRBJ2-2, with a possible D match to TRBD2 (5 bases). CDR1 is MDHEN, CDR2 SYDVKM, per germline. The CDR3 covers 14 residues. The CDR3 coding sequence is TGTGCCAGCAGTTTAGGTCTTCTCACCGGGGAGCTGGTTTTT. Translated: CASSLGLLTGELVF.

This clonotype turned up a few times. A clone one base away is much larger, so this may be a read error. The chain employs TRBV6-6 and TRBJ2-5; tentative D call: TRBD2 (6 bases). Germline V gene lookup returns CDR1 MNHNY and CDR2 SVGAGI (reference sequence). This CDR3 region has 15 residues. CDR3 region: CASRYWPGVGETQYF. The CDR3 DNA reads TGTGCCAGCAGATACTGGCCGGGAGTAGGAGAGACCCAGTACTTC.

Concerning this clonotype: This may arise from a read error, as a much more abundant clone is one base away. The conserved phenylalanine or tryptophan normally closing the CDR3 is absent here, so this likely arose from a read error. The gene calls are TRBV5-1 and TRBJ2-3; D is perhaps TRBD2 (5 bases). CDR3 length: 13 residues. V was pared by 6 bases and J by 0 bases, with 8 bases between. CDR1 is SGHRS and CDR2 is YFSETQ in the germline V gene. The CDR3 here is CASKEESTDTQYI. In DNA, the CDR3 is TGCGCCAGCAAGGAGGAAAGCACAGATACGCAGTATATT.